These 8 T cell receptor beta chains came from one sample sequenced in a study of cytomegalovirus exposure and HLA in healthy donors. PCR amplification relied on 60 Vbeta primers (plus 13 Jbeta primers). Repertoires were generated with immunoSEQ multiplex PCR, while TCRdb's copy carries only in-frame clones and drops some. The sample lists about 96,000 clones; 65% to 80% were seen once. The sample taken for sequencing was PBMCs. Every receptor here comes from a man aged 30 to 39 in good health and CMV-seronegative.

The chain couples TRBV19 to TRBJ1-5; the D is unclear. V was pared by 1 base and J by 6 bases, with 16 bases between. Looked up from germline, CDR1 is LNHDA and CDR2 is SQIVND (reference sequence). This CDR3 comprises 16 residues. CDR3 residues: CASSIGDPKPVQPQHF. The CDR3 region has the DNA TGTGCCAGTAGTATAGGCGATCCTAAGCCTGTTCAGCCCCAGCATTTT.

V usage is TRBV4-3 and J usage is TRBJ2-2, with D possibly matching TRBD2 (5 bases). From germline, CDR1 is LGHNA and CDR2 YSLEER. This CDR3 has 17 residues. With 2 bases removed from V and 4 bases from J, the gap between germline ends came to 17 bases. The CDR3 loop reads CASSQTPSGAGTGELFF. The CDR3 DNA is TGCGCCAGCAGCCAAACCCCGTCGGGTGCGGGCACCGGGGAGCTGTTTTTT.

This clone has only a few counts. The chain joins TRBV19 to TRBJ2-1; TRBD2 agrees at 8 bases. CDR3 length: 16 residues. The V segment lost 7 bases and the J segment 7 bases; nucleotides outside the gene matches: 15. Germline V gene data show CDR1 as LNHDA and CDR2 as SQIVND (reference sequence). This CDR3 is CASINRVRGGPNEQFF. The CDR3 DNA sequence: TGTGCCAGTATTAACCGGGTCCGGGGGGGGCCGAATGAGCAGTTCTTC.

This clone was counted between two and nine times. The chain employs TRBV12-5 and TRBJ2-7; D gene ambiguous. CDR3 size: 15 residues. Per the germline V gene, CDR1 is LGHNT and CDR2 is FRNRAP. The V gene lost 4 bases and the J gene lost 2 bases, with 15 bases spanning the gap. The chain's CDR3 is CASGSPFQATYEQYF. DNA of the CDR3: TGTGCTAGTGGTTCCCCTTTTCAGGCTACCTACGAGCAGTACTTC. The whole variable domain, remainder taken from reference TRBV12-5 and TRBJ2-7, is DARVTQTPRHKVTEMGQEVTMRCQPILGHNTVFWYRQTMMQGLELLAYFRNRAPLDDSGMPKDRFSAEMPDATLATLKIQPSEPRDSAVYFCASGSPFQATYEQYFGPGTRLTVT.

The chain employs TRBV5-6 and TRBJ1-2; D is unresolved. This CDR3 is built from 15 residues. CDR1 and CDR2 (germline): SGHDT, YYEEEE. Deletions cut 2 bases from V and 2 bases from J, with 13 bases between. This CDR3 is CASSFPGGYNYGYTF. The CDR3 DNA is TGTGCCAGCAGCTTCCCCGGCGGATACAACTATGGCTACACCTTC.

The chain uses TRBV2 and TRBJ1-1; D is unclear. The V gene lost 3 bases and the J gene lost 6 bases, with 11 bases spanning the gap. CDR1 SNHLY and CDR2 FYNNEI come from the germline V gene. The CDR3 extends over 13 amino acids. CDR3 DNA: TGTGCCAGCAGTGATTCTGGGAGGTCTGAAGCTTTCTTT. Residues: CASSDSGRSEAFF. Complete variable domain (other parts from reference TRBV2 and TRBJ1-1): EPEVTQTPSHQVTQMGQEVILRCVPISNHLYFYWYRQILGQKVEFLVSFYNNEISEKSEIFDDQFSVERPDGSNFTLKIRSTKLEDSAMYFCASSDSGRSEAFFGQGTRLTVV.

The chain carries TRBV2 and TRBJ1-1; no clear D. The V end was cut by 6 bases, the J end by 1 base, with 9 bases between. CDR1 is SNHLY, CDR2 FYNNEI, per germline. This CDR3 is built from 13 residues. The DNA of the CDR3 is TGTGCCAGCAGCACAGAAGGGAACACTGAAGCTTTCTTT. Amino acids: CASSTEGNTEAFF.

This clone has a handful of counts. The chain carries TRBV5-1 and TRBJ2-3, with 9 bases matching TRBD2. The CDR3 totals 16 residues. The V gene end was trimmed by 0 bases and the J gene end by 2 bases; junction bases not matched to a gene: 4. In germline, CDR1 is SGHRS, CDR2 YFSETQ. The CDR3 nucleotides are TGCGCCAGCAGCTTGGTAGGCGGGGGGGCCACAGATACGCAGTATTTT. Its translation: CASSLVGGGATDTQYF.